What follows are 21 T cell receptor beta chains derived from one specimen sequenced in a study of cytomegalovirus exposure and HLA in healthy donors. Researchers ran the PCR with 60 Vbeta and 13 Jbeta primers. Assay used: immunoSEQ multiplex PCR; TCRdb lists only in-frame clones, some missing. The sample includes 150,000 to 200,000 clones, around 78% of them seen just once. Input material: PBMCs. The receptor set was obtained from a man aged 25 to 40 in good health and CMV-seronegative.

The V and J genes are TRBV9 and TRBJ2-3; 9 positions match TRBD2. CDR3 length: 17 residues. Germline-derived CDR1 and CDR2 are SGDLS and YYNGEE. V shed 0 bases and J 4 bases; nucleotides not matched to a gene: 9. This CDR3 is CASSVGASGTYADTQYF. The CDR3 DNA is TGTGCCAGCAGCGTAGGGGCTAGCGGGACATACGCAGATACGCAGTATTTT.

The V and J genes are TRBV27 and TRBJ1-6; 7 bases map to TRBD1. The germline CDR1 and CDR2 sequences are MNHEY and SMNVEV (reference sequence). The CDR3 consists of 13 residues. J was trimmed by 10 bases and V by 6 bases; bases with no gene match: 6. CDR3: CASRTEGASPLHF. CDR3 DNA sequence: TGTGCCAGCAGGACGGAGGGGGCCTCACCCCTCCACTTT.

The CDR3, as DNA: TGCAGCGTTGAGGGGGCCAGGGTGACCTACAATGAGCAGTTCTTC. This translates into CSVEGARVTYNEQFF. V is TRBV29-1 and J is TRBJ2-1, with D perhaps TRBD1 (6 bases). The CDR3 length is 15 residues. The V and J ends lost 3 bases and 2 bases respectively, with 14 bases between them. CDR1 is SQVTM and CDR2 is ANQGSEA in the germline V gene.

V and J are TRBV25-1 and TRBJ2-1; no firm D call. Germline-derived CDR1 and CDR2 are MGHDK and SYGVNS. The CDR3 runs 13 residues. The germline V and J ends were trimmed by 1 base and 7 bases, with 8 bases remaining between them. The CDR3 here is CASSESTGNEQFF. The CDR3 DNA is TGTGCCAGCAGTGAATCAACCGGGAATGAGCAGTTCTTC.

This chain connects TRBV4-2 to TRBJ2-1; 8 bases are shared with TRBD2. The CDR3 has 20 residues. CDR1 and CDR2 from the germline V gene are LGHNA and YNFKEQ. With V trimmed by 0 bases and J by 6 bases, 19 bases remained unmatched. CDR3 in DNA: TGTGCCAGCAGCCAAGATCTGGTCGGTGGGGTAGCGGGAAGACTCAATGAGCAGTTCTTC. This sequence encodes CASSQDLVGGVAGRLNEQFF.

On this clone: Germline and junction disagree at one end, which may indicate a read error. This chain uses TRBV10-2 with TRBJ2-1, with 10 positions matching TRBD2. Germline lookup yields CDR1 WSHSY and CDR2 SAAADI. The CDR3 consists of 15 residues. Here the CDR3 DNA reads TGCGCCAGCATTGAGGGACTAGCGAGGTACAATGAGCAGTTCTTC. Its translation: CASIEGLARYNEQFF.

CDR3 nucleotides: TGCGCCAGCAGCTTGGCTCTGGGCAACTATGGCTACACCTTC. Translating gives CASSLALGNYGYTF. This chain joins TRBV5-1 and TRBJ1-2; the D is unclear. The ends were cut back, 0 bases at V and 2 bases at J, with 8 bases in the middle. CDR1 is SGHRS and CDR2 is YFSETQ in the germline V gene. The CDR3 loop spans 14 amino acids.

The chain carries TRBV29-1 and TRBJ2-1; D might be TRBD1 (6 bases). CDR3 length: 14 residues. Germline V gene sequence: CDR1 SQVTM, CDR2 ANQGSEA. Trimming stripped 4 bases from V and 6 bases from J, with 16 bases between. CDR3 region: CSVVQGRKGNEQFF. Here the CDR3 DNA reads TGCAGCGTTGTTCAGGGGCGGAAAGGCAATGAGCAGTTCTTC.

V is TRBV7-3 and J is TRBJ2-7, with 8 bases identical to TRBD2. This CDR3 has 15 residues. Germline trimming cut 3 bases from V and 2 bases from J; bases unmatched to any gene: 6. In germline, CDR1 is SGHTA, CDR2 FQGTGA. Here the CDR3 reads CASSFDIAGPYEQYF. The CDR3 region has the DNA TGTGCCAGCAGCTTCGATATAGCGGGACCCTACGAGCAGTACTTC.

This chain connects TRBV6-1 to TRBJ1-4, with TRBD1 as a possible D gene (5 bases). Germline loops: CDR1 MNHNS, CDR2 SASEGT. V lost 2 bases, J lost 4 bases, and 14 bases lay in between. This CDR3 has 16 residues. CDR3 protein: CASSELDIPINEKLFF. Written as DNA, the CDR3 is TGTGCCAGCAGTGAATTGGACATCCCGATTAATGAAAAACTGTTTTTT.

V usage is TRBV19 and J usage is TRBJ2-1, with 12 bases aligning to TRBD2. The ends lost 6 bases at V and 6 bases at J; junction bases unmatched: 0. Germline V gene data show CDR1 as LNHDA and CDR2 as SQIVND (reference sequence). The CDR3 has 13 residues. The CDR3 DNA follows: TGTGCCAGTAGGGGACTAGCGGGCAATGAGCAGTTCTTC. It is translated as CASRGLAGNEQFF.

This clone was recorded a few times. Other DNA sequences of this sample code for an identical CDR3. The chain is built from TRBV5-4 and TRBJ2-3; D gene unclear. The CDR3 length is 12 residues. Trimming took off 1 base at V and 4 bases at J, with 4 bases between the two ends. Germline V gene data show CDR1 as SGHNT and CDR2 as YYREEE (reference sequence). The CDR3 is CASSLLADTQYF. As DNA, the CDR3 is TGTGCCAGCAGCTTGCTCGCAGATACGCAGTATTTT.

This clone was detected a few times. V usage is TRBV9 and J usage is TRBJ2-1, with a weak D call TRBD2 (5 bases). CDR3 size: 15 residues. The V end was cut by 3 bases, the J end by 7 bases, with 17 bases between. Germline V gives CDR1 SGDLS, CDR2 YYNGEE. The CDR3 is CASSASVDSVNEQFF. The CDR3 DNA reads TGTGCCAGCAGCGCCTCAGTGGACTCTGTGAATGAGCAGTTCTTC.

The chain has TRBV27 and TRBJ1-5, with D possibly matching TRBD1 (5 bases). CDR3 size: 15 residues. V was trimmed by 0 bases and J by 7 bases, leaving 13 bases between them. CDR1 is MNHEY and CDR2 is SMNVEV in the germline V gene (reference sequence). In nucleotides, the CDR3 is TGTGCCAGCAGTTTATCGGGGCCCGATGGCCAGCCCCAGCATTTT. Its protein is CASSLSGPDGQPQHF.

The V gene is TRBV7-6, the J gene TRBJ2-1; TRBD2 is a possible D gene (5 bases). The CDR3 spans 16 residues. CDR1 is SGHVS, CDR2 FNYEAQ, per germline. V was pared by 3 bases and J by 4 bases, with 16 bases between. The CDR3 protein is CASSFSEGSFYNEQFF. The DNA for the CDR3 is TGTGCCAGCAGCTTTTCTGAGGGCAGCTTTTACAATGAGCAGTTCTTC. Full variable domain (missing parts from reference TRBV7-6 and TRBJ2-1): GAGVSQSPRYKVTKRGQDVALRCDPISGHVSLYWYRQALGQGPEFLTYFNYEAQQDKSGLPNDRFSAERPEGSISTLTIQRTEQRDSAMYRCASSFSEGSFYNEQFFGPGTRLTVL.

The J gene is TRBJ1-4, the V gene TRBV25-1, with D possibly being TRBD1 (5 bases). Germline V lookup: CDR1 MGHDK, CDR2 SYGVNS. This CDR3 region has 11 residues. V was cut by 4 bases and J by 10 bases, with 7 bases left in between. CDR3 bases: TGTGCCAGCAGTGCCCAGGGAAAACTGTTTTTT. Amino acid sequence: CASSAQGKLFF.

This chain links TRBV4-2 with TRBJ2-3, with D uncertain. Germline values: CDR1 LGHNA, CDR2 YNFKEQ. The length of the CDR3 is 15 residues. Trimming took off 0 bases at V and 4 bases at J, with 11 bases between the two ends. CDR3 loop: CASSQDGTESDTQYF. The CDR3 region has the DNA TGTGCCAGCAGCCAAGATGGTACAGAGTCAGATACGCAGTATTTT.

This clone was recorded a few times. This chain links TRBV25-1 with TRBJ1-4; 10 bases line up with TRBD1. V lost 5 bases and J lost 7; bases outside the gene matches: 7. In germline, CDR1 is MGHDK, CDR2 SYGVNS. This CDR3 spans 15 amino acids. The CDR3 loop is CASSPQDRGFEKLFF. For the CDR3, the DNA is TGTGCCAGCAGTCCCCAGGACAGGGGGTTTGAAAAACTGTTTTTT. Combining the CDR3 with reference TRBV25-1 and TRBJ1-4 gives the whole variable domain EADIYQTPRYLVIGTGKKITLECSQTMGHDKMYWYQQDPGMELHLIHYSYGVNSTEKGDLSSESTVSRIRTEHFPLTLESARPSHTSQYLCASSPQDRGFEKLFFGSGTQLSVL.

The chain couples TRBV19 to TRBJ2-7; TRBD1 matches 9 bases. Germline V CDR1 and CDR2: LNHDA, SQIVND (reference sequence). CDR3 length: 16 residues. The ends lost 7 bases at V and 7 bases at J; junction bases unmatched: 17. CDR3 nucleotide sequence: TGTGCCAGTAACATAGGGGGACAGGGCTCCTCGGGGGAGCAGTACTTC. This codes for CASNIGGQGSSGEQYF.

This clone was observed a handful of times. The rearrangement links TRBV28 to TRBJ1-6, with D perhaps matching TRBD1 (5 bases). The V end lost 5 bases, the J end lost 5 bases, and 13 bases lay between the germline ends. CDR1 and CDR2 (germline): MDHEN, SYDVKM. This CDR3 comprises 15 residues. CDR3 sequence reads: CASSPQGTDNSPLHF. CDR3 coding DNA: TGTGCCAGCAGTCCCCAGGGAACCGATAATTCACCCCTCCACTTT.

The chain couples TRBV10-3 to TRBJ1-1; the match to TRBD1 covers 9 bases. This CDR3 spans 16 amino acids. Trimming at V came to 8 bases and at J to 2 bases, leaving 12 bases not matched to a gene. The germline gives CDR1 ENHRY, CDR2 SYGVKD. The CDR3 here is CAIRPGTGRSNTEAFF. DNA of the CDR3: TGTGCCATCCGACCCGGGACAGGGCGTTCAAACACTGAAGCTTTCTTT.